This T cell receptor beta chain was sequenced during a study of blood T cells in healthy people across ages. In the study overall: Capture via template switching afforded approximately one barcoded beta molecule per two T cells.

Study-wide results and caveats: Reliance upon unsorted PBMCs precluded definitive naive versus antigen-experienced comparison. In long-lived donors, naive CD4+ cell counts and diversity exceeded those of aged donors.

With a J-beta primer mix and a sample-barcoded 5' primer, a second PCR ran 7 to 11 cycles. The template-switch adaptor was a 5' adaptor with 12 random nucleotides. It tagged each cDNA molecule. TCRdb re-called the 5' RACE reads with MiXCR, one entry per CDR3 protein. The table has more than 650,000 distinct CDR3 sequences, 40% to 65% seen once. The CDR3 sequence is 14 residues long. V dropped 4 bases and J dropped 6 bases, with 15 bases sitting between them. On this clonotype: Its specificity is not known.

The clonotype originates from a man aged 80 or over in good health. The chain carries TRBV12-3 or TRBV12-4 and TRBJ1-1; D is ambiguous. Sequencing was carried out using blood. The CDR3 reads CASSYLLKLSEAFF. CDR3 DNA: TGTGCCAGCAGTTACCTACTAAAACTCTCTGAAGCTTTCTTT.